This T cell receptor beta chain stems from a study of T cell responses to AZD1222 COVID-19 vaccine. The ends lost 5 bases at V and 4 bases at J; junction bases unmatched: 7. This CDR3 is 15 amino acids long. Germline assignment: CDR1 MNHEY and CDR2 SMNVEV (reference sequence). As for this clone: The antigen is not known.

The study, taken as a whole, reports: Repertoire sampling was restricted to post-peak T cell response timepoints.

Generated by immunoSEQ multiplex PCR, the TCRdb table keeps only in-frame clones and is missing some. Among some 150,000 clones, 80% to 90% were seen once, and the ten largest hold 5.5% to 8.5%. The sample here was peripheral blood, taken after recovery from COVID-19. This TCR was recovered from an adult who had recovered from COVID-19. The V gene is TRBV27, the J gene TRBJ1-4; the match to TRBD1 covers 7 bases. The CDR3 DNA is TGTGCCAGCAGTCAATCGACAGGGAGTAATGAAAAACTGTTTTTT. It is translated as CASSQSTGSNEKLFF.